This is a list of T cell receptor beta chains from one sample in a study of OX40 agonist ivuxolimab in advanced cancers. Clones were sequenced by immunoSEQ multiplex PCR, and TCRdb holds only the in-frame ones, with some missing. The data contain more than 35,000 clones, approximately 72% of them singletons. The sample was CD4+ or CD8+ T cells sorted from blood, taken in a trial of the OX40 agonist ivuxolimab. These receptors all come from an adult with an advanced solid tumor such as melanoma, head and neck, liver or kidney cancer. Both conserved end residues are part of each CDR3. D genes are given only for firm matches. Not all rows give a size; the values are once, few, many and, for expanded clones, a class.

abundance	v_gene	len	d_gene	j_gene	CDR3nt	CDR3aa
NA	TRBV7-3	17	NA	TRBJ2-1	TGTGCCAGCAGCTTAATGGGGCGGGGCCACGCAGGGGATGAGCAGTTCTTC	CASSLMGRGHAGDEQFF
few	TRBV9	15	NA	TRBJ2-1	TGTGCCAGCAGCCCCCCCCAACGAGCCTACAATGAGCAGTTCTTC	CASSPPQRAYNEQFF
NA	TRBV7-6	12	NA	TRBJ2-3	TGTGCCAGCAGCTTAAATAGGGATACGCAGTATTTT	CASSLNRDTQYF
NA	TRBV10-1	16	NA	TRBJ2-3	TGCGCCAGCAGTGAGTCGACTACGGAGGGCACAGATACGCAGTATTTT	CASSESTTEGTDTQYF
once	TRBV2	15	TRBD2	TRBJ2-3	TGTGCCAGCAGTGAAGGGACTAGCGGTCCAGATACGCAGTATTTT	CASSEGTSGPDTQYF
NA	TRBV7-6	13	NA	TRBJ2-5	TGTGCCAGCAGCATAGGAGGCCGGGAGACCCAGTACTTC	CASSIGGRETQYF
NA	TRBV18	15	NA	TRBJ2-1	TGTGCCAGCTCACCAACGAGAGAAGGGCGGAATGAGCAGTTCTTC	CASSPTREGRNEQFF
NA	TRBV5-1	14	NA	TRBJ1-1	TGCGCCAGCAGCCTACTACAAGAAAACACTGAAGCTTTCTTT	CASSLLQENTEAFF
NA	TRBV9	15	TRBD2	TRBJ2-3	TGTGCCAGCAGCCACGCCGCGGGGGGGCAAGATACGCAGTATTTT	CASSHAAGGQDTQYF
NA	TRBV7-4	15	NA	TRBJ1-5	TGTGCCAGCAGCTCCGCCCACTCGGTGGATCAGCCCCAGCATTTT	CASSSAHSVDQPQHF
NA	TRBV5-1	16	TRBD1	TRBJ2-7	TGCGCCAGCAGCTGGGGTCCCGGGACAGGATACTACGAGCAGTACTTC	CASSWGPGTGYYEQYF
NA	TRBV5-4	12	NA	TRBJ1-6	TGTGCCAGCAGCTCGGACAGATCACCCCTCCACTTT	CASSSDRSPLHF
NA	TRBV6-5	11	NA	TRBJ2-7	TGTGCCTCTCAGGGGGGGGACGAGCAGTACTTC	CASQGGDEQYF
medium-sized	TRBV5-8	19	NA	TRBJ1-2	TGTGCCAGCAGCTCCGTTTCGCTAGGCAGGGCAGCCTCTAACTATGGCTACACCTTC	CASSSVSLGRAASNYGYTF
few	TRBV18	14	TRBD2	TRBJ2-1	TGTGCCAGCCCGGAGGGTAGCGGGAGCAATGAGCAGTTCTTC	CASPEGSGSNEQFF
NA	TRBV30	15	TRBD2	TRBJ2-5	TGTGCCTGGAGTGCGGGACTAGCTACAATAGAGACCCAGTACTTC	CAWSAGLATIETQYF
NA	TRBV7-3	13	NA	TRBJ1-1	TGTGCCAGCAGCTCATACGTAGGGACTGAAGCTTTCTTT	CASSSYVGTEAFF
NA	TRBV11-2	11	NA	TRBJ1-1	TGTGCCAGCAGCCACTGGTTAGAAGCTTTCTTT	CASSHWLEAFF
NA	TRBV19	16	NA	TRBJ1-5	TGTGCCAGTAGTGGAACAGGTTCCTATAGCAATCAGCCCCAGCATTTT	CASSGTGSYSNQPQHF
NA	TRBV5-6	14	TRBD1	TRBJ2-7	TGTGCCAGCAGCTTACAGGGGCCCCGCCGCGAGCAGTACTTC	CASSLQGPRREQYF
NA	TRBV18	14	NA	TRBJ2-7	TGTGCCAGCTCACCAGTCGCGGACTCCTACGAGCAGTACTTC	CASSPVADSYEQYF
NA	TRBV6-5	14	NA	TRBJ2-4	TGTGCCAGCAGTTACTCCCAGGGCCAAAACATTCAGTACTTC	CASSYSQGQNIQYF
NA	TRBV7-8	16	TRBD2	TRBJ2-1	TGTGCCAGCAGCTTAGGCGTGGCGGGAGGGCCACGGGAGCAGTTCTTC	CASSLGVAGGPREQFF
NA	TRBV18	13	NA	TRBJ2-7	TGTGCCAGCTCACCATGGACAGCCTACGAGCAGTACTTC	CASSPWTAYEQYF
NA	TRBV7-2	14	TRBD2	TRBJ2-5	TGTGCCAGCAGCTTGGGGACTAGGGGGGGGACCCAGTACTTC	CASSLGTRGGTQYF
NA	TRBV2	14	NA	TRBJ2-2	TGTGCCAGCAGGTTCGGACCGAACACCGGGGAGCTGTTTTTT	CASRFGPNTGELFF
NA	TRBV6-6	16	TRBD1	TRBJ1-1	TGTGCCAGCAGTAGTCCACAGGGGACGAGGAACACTGAAGCTTTCTTT	CASSSPQGTRNTEAFF
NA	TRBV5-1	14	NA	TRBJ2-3	TGCGCCAGCAGCTTGGGAGACAGTACAGATACGCAGTATTTT	CASSLGDSTDTQYF
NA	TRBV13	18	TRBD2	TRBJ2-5	TGTGCCAGCAGCACCGGACTAGCGGGAGGGGGGGTACAAGAGACCCAGTACTTC	CASSTGLAGGGVQETQYF
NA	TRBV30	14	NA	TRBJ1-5	TGTGCCTGGAGTGTAGGTCTTAGCCATCAGCCCCAGCATTTT	CAWSVGLSHQPQHF
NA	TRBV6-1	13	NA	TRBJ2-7	TGTGCCAGCGGGGACGCCTGGAGGGGCGAGCAGTACTTC	CASGDAWRGEQYF
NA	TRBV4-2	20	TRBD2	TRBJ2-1	TGTGCCAGCAGCCCCCAAAGAATGGGACTAGCGGGAGGAATCTACAATGAGCAGTTCTTC	CASSPQRMGLAGGIYNEQFF
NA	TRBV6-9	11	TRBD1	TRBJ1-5	TGTGCCAGCAGTTTTCCGGGACAGTTGGATTTT	CASSFPGQLDF
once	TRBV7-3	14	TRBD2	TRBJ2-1	TGTGCCAGCAGCGGGACTAGCGGGGGCAATGAGCAGTTCTTC	CASSGTSGGNEQFF
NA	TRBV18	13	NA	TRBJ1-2	TGTGCCAGCTCACCGAGGGAGGACTATGGCTACACCTTC	CASSPREDYGYTF
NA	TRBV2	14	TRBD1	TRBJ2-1	TGTGCCAGCAGTGCCGACAGGGCGCCCAATGAGCAGTTCTTC	CASSADRAPNEQFF
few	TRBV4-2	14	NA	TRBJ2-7	TGTGCCAGCAGCCAAGTTTTACGGGTCGGCGAGCAGTACTTC	CASSQVLRVGEQYF
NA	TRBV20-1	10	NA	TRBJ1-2	TGCGCCCTGGGTCAATATGGCTACACCTTC	CALGQYGYTF
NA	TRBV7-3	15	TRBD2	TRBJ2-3	TGTGCCAGTAGCTTGTTAGCGGGGGACACAGATACGCAGTATTTT	CASSLLAGDTDTQYF
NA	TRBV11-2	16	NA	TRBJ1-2	TGTGCCAGCAGCTCCCTACTGACGGGGATAAGTCTTGGCTACACCTTC	CASSSLLTGISLGYTF
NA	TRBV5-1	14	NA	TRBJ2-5	TGCGCCAGCAGCCCGGGACCGACACAAGAGACCCAGTACTTC	CASSPGPTQETQYF
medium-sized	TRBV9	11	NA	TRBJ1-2	TGTGCCAGCAGCGATCCACGAGGCTACACCTTC	CASSDPRGYTF
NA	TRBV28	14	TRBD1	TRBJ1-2	TGTGCCAGCAGTTTATTTACAGGGGGTCGTGGCTACACCTTC	CASSLFTGGRGYTF
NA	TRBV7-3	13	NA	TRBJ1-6	TGTGCCAGCAGTGTCCAGTCCAATTCACCCCTCCACTTT	CASSVQSNSPLHF
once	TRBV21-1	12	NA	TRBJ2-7	TGTGCCAGCAGCAAATGGGGGCACGAGCAGTACTTC	CASSKWGHEQYF
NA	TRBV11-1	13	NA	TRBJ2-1	TGTGCCAGCAGCTTAGGGGGCCGATATGAGCAGTTCTTC	CASSLGGRYEQFF
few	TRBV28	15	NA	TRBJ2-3	TGTGCCAGCAGTTTATTACTAGCTAGCCCAGATACGCAGTATTTT	CASSLLLASPDTQYF
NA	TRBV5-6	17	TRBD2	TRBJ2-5	TGTGCCAGCAGCTGGTCCCATGGCGGGAGGAGGGGAGAGACCCAGTACTTC	CASSWSHGGRRGETQYF
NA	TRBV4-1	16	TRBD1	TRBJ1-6	TGCGCCACTACAATAGGGACAGCAAGTTATAATTCACCCCTCCACTTT	CATTIGTASYNSPLHF
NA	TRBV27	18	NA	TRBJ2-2	TGTGCCAGCAGGGTCGGGGGCCCCGACAGGGTAAACACCGGGGAGCTGTTTTTT	CASRVGGPDRVNTGELFF
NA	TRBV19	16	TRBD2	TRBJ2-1	TGTGCCAGTAGTATGACTAGCGGGGTCTCCTACAATGAGCAGTTCTTC	CASSMTSGVSYNEQFF
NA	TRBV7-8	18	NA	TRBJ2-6	TGTGCCAGCAGCGGTAGCTTCGCCGACTCCTCTGGGGCCAACGTCCTGACTTTC	CASSGSFADSSGANVLTF
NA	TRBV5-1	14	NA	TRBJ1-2	TGCGCCAGCAGCTTGGAGGCAGGGAGCTATGGCTACACCTTC	CASSLEAGSYGYTF
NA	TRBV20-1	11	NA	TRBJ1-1	TGCAGTGCGGAAGGGGACACTGAAGCTTTCTTT	CSAEGDTEAFF
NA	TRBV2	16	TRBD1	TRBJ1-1	TGTGCCAGCGGGGGGCAGGGGGCTTTTATGAACACTGAAGCTTTCTTT	CASGGQGAFMNTEAFF
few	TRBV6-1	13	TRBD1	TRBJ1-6	TGTGCCGGCTCTACAGGGGTGCATTCACCCCTCCACTTT	CAGSTGVHSPLHF
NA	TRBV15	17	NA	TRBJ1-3	TGTGCCACCAGCAGAGATCGAGAGCCGCGCTCTGGAAACACCATATATTTT	CATSRDREPRSGNTIYF
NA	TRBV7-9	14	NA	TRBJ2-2	TGTGCCAGCGGAGTAGCGTCGAACACCGGGGAGCTGTTTTTT	CASGVASNTGELFF
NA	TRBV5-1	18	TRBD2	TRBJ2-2	TGCGCCAGCAGCTTTTTACTAGCGGGGGGAAAGAACACCGGGGAGCTGTTTTTT	CASSFLLAGGKNTGELFF